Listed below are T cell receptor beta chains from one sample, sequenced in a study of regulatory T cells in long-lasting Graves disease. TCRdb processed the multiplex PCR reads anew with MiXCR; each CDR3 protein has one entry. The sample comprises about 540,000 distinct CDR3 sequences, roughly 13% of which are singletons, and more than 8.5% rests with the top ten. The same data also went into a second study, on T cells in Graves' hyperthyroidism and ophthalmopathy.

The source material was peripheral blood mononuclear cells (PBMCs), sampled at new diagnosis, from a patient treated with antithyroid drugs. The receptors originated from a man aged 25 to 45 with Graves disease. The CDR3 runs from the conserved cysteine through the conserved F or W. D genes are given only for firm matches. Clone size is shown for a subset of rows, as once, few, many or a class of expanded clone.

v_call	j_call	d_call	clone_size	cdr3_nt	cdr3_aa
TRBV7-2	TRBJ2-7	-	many	TGTGCCAGCAGCCGAGACCCTAATGGGGGCTACGAGCAGTACTTC	CASSRDPNGGYEQYF
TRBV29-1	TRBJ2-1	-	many	TGCAGCGTCTGGCGCGGCGGCGGGATGGGCAATGAGCAGTTCTTC	CSVWRGGGMGNEQFF
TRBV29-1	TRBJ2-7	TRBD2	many	TGCAGCGTTGAAGATGACCTAGCGGGACCCTCCTACGAGCAGTACTTC	CSVEDDLAGPSYEQYF
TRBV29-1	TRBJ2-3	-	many	TGCAGCGTTGATCACTGGGCAGATACGCAGTATTTT	CSVDHWADTQYF
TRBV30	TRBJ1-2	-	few	TGTGCCTTGGATGCTCTTGGCTGGGGCTACACCTTC	CALDALGWGYTF
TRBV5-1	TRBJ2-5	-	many	TGCGCCAGCACCGAAGCCCTGTACCAAGAGACCCAGTACTTC	CASTEALYQETQYF
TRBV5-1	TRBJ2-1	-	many	TGCGCCAGCAGCTCCAGACACCATGGTGAGCAGTTCTTC	CASSSRHHGEQFF
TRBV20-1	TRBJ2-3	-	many	TGCAGTGCTAGCGACAGAAGAGCGGATACGCAGTATTTT	CSASDRRADTQYF
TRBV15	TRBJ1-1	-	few	TGTGCCACCAGCTCAGGCGTCCCTGAAGCTTTCTTT	CATSSGVPEAFF
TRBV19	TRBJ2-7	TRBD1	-	TGTGCCAGTGGGACAGGCTACGAGCAGTACTTC	CASGTGYEQYF
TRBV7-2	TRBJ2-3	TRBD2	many	TGTGCCAGCAGCTTAGGAGGGGACGGCGGGAGAGGCACAGATACGCAGTATTTT	CASSLGGDGGRGTDTQYF
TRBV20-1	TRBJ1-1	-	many	TGCAGTGCTAGCCCCGGGGGTGCTGAAGCTTTCTTT	CSASPGGAEAFF
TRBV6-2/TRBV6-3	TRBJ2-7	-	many	TGTGCCAGCAGTTACCAGAGGCGGGAGCAGTACTTC	CASSYQRREQYF
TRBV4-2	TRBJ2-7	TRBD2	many	TGTGCCAGCAGCCAAGGGACTAGCAGCTACGAGCAGTACTTC	CASSQGTSSYEQYF
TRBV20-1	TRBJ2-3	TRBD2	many	TGCAGTGCTACGGAAAGACTAGCGGGAGCGGATACGCAGTATTTT	CSATERLAGADTQYF
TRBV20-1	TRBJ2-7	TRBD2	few	TGCAGTGCTAGAGACTCTAGCGGGAGAAGGACCTACGAGCAGTACTTC	CSARDSSGRRTYEQYF
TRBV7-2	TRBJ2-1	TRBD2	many	TGTGCCAGCTCTGGAGGCGGGAGGGACGGGAATGAGCAGTTCTTC	CASSGGGRDGNEQFF
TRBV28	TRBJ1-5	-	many	TGTGCCAGCAGAGTCCGGGGTCAGCCCCAGCATTTT	CASRVRGQPQHF
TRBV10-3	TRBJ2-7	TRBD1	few	TGTGCCATCAGTGCTATGGGACAGGGGGAGGACGAGCAGTACTTC	CAISAMGQGEDEQYF
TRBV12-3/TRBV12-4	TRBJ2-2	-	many	TGTGCCAGCGAGGACCACAACACCGGGGAGCTGTTTTTT	CASEDHNTGELFF
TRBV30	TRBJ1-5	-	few	TGTGCCTGGGGGTCGGGGGTACAGCCCCAGCATTTT	CAWGSGVQPQHF
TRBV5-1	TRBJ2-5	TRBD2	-	TGCGCCAGCAGCTCGACTAGCGCCCAAGAGACCCAGTACTTC	CASSSTSAQETQYF
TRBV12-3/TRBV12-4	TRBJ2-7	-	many	TGTGCCAGCACCCAGGGGGGGGCCGACGAGCAGTACTTC	CASTQGGADEQYF
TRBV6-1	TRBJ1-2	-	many	TGTGCCAGCAGCCCCAACCCCCAGCTCTTCACTGGCTACACCTTC	CASSPNPQLFTGYTF
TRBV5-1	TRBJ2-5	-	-	TGCGCCAGCAGCCGCAACCAAGAGACCCAGTACTTC	CASSRNQETQYF
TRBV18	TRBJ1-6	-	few	TGTGCCAGCTCACCAGCCGTGGGGTTTAATTCACCCCTCCACTTT	CASSPAVGFNSPLHF
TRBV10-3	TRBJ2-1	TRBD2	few	TGTGCCATCAGTGAGCAGACTAGCGGGAGGTATGAGCAGTTCTTC	CAISEQTSGRYEQFF
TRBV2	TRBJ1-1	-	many	TGTGCAATCAGCGGGGATGAAGCTTTCTTT	CAISGDEAFF
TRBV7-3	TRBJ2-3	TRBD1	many	TGTGCCAGCAGCTCGACAGGGGGGCTAGCGGATAGTAGCACAGATACGCAGTATTTT	CASSSTGGLADSSTDTQYF
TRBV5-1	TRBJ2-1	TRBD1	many	TGCGCCAGCAGCTCACAGGGGAACGGGACGCTAGTCTACAATGAGCAGTTCTTC	CASSSQGNGTLVYNEQFF
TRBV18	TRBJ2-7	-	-	TGTGCCAGCACCAGGACAGAACTGTACGAGCAGTACTTC	CASTRTELYEQYF
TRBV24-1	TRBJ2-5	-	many	TGTGCCACCAGTGATACTCGACCGACAAAGGGCGGAGGGGAGACCCAGTACTTC	CATSDTRPTKGGGETQYF
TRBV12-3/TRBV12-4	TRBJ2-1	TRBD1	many	TGTGCCAGCACGGCGGCAGGGGGCTCCTACAATGAGCAGTTCTTC	CASTAAGGSYNEQFF
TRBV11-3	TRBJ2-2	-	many	TGTGCCAGCAGCCAAAGCGGACTATCTGCGCAGAACACCGGGGAGCTGTTTTTT	CASSQSGLSAQNTGELFF
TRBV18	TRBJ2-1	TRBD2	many	TGTGCCAGCTCGTCCAGGGAGGGTTACAATGAGCAGTTCTTC	CASSSREGYNEQFF
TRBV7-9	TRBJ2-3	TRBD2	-	TGTGCCAGCAGCCCCCGACTAGCGGGAGAGTCAGATACGCAGTATTTT	CASSPRLAGESDTQYF
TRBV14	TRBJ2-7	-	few	TGTGCCAGCAGCCGCGGAGGGTTGAGTGATCTCTCCTACGAGCAGTACTTC	CASSRGGLSDLSYEQYF
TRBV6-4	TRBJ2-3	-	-	TGTGCCAGCAGTGACGGAACAGGAGCGGGCGGCACAGATACGCAGTATTTT	CASSDGTGAGGTDTQYF
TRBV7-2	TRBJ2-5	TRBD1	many	TGTGCCAGCAGGGGACAGGTGGGCGAGACCCAGTACTTC	CASRGQVGETQYF
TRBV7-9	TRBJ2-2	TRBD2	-	TGTGCCAGCAGCCAACTAGCGGGAGGGACCGGGGAGCTGTTTTTT	CASSQLAGGTGELFF
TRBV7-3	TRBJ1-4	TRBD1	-	TGTGCCAGCAGCACAGGGGGTGGTGAAAAACCGTTTTTT	CASSTGGGEKPFF
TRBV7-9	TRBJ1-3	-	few	TGTGCCAGCAGTGAGCCGGGAAACACCATATATTTT	CASSEPGNTIYF
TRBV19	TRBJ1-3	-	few	TGTGCCAGTATTACGCCGGGGATCTCTGGAAACACCATATATTTT	CASITPGISGNTIYF
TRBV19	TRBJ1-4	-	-	TGTGCCAGTAGTATAGCACGGACGGAGAATGAAAAACTGTTTTTT	CASSIARTENEKLFF
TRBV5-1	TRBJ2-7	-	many	TGCGCCAGCAGCTTGTCAGCAGGTACCTACGAGCAGTACTTC	CASSLSAGTYEQYF
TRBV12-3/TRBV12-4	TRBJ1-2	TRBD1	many	TGTGCCAGCAGTACCCGGACAGGGAATGGCTACACCTTC	CASSTRTGNGYTF
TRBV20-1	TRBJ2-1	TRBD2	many	TGCAGTGCTAGAGATCCCCTCCGACTAGCGGGAGTATTTGAGCAGTTCTTC	CSARDPLRLAGVFEQFF
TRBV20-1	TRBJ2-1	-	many	TGCAGTGCGACGGGGCCCTACAATGAGCAGTTCTTC	CSATGPYNEQFF
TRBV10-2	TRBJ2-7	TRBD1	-	TGCGCCAGCGGGAACAGGGGGCGCTCCTACGAGCAGTACTTC	CASGNRGRSYEQYF
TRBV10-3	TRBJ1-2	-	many	TGTGCCATCAGCCCACCGGACTCTGGCTACACCTTC	CAISPPDSGYTF
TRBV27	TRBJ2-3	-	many	TGTGCCAGCACCCCAAGGGGGACCACAATGGATACGCAGTATTTT	CASTPRGTTMDTQYF
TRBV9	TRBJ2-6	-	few	TGTGCCAGCAGCGTAGCTGGGGCTGGGGCCAACGTCCTGACTTTC	CASSVAGAGANVLTF
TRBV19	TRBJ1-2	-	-	TGTGCCAGTAGTATCGGGGGACATATGGGCTATGGCTACACCTTC	CASSIGGHMGYGYTF
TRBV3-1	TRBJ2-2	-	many	TGTGCCAGCAGCCAAGCAGGCTTCGGGGAGCTGTTTTTT	CASSQAGFGELFF
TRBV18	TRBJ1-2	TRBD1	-	TGTGCCAGCTCACCGGGCGGGACAGGGGATGGCTACACCTTC	CASSPGGTGDGYTF
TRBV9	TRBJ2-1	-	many	TGTGCCAGCAGCGTAGCCGATGAGCAGTTCTTC	CASSVADEQFF
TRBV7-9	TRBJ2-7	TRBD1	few	TGTGCCAGCAGCTCCCGGACAGGGCGGGACGAGCAGTACTTC	CASSSRTGRDEQYF
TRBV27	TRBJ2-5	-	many	TGTGCCAGCAGTTCCCTGGGAGCTCAAGAGACCCAGTACTTC	CASSSLGAQETQYF
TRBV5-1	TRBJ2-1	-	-	TGCGCCAGCAGCTTTGGAGGGAGGGGGTACAATGAGCAGTTCTTC	CASSFGGRGYNEQFF
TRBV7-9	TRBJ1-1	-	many	TGTGCCAGCAGCCCACCCGGGACGGACCACACTGAAGCTTTCTTT	CASSPPGTDHTEAFF